Listed below are T cell receptor beta chains from one sample, sequenced in a study of cytomegalovirus exposure and HLA in healthy donors. Produced via immunoSEQ multiplex PCR; TCRdb's table is partial and in-frame only. The table has 170,000 or so clones, about four fifths seen once. The sample was PBMCs. These TCRs come from a woman aged 50 to 60 in good health and CMV-seropositive. Both conserved end residues are part of each CDR3. Fields, in order: V gene, D gene, clone size, J gene, CDR3 DNA, CDR3 protein. A D gene is named only where the DNA matches it firmly. Part of the rows lack a size; the others show once, few, many or a class for expanded clones.

V gene: TRBV6-1; D gene: TRBD2; clone size: NA; J gene: TRBJ2-1; CDR3 DNA: TGTGCCAGCAGTGAGGGTAGCGGGGTATACAATGAGCAGTTCTTC; CDR3 protein: CASSEGSGVYNEQFF
V gene: TRBV18; D gene: TRBD1; clone size: NA; J gene: TRBJ1-2; CDR3 DNA: TGTGCCAGCTCACCCTCCGGACAGGGAGAGGGCTACACCTTC; CDR3 protein: CASSPSGQGEGYTF
V gene: TRBV11-1; D gene: TRBD1; clone size: NA; J gene: TRBJ1-1; CDR3 DNA: TGTGCCATCAAGTCCCGGACAGGGCGAGAAGCTTTCTTT; CDR3 protein: CAIKSRTGREAFF
V gene: TRBV19; D gene: NA; clone size: NA; J gene: TRBJ1-5; CDR3 DNA: TGTGCCAGTAGTACTTCTACAGGGTGGATTCAGCCCCAGCATTTT; CDR3 protein: CASSTSTGWIQPQHF
V gene: TRBV7-3; D gene: NA; clone size: NA; J gene: TRBJ1-1; CDR3 DNA: TGTGCCAGCAGCCCTCAGCCCACGAGGGCCACTGAAGCTTTCTTT; CDR3 protein: CASSPQPTRATEAFF
V gene: TRBV28; D gene: NA; clone size: NA; J gene: TRBJ1-1; CDR3 DNA: TGTGCCAGCATAGCAGGGATGAACACTGAAGCTTTCTTT; CDR3 protein: CASIAGMNTEAFF
V gene: TRBV18; D gene: NA; clone size: NA; J gene: TRBJ1-2; CDR3 DNA: TGTGCCAGCTCGGTACAGGGAGATTATGGCTACACCTTC; CDR3 protein: CASSVQGDYGYTF
V gene: TRBV6-5; D gene: NA; clone size: NA; J gene: TRBJ2-3; CDR3 DNA: TGTGCCAGCAGTTACCAGTTAAGCACAGATACGCAGTATTTT; CDR3 protein: CASSYQLSTDTQYF
V gene: TRBV19; D gene: NA; clone size: few; J gene: TRBJ1-1; CDR3 DNA: TGTGCCAGTAGTGAGGACAGACCGAACACTGAAGCTTTCTTT; CDR3 protein: CASSEDRPNTEAFF
V gene: TRBV14; D gene: NA; clone size: few; J gene: TRBJ2-3; CDR3 DNA: TGTGCCAGCAGCAAGAATCCAGGGTTTGTAGATACGCAGTATTTT; CDR3 protein: CASSKNPGFVDTQYF
V gene: TRBV5-1; D gene: NA; clone size: NA; J gene: TRBJ2-5; CDR3 DNA: TGCGCCAGCAGCCGGCAAGAACTACAAGAGACCCAGTACTTC; CDR3 protein: CASSRQELQETQYF
V gene: TRBV5-4; D gene: TRBD2; clone size: NA; J gene: TRBJ2-3; CDR3 DNA: TGTGCCAGCAGGCCCCCACTAGCGGGATCGGCAGATACGCAGTATTTT; CDR3 protein: CASRPPLAGSADTQYF
V gene: TRBV18; D gene: NA; clone size: NA; J gene: TRBJ2-5; CDR3 DNA: TGTGCCAGCTCCCCTCAAGAGACCCAGTACTTC; CDR3 protein: CASSPQETQYF
V gene: TRBV7-3; D gene: TRBD2; clone size: NA; J gene: TRBJ2-5; CDR3 DNA: TGTGCCAGCAGACCCTCTAGCGGGGGTGAGACCCAGTACTTC; CDR3 protein: CASRPSSGGETQYF
V gene: TRBV4-2; D gene: NA; clone size: few; J gene: TRBJ2-6; CDR3 DNA: TGTGCCAGCAGCCAAGATGAGGCCTCTGGGGCCAACGTCCTGACTTTC; CDR3 protein: CASSQDEASGANVLTF
V gene: TRBV11-3; D gene: NA; clone size: NA; J gene: TRBJ2-1; CDR3 DNA: TGTGCCAGCAGCTTAGGTGGGGCCACCTACAATGAGCAGTTCTTC; CDR3 protein: CASSLGGATYNEQFF
V gene: TRBV19; D gene: TRBD2; clone size: NA; J gene: TRBJ2-1; CDR3 DNA: TGTGCCAGTAGTATCCTAGCGGCAGGGCACAATGAGCAGTTCTTC; CDR3 protein: CASSILAAGHNEQFF
V gene: TRBV7-8; D gene: NA; clone size: few; J gene: TRBJ2-5; CDR3 DNA: TGTGCCAGCAGCTTAGGAACAGAGAAAGAGACCCAGTACTTC; CDR3 protein: CASSLGTEKETQYF
V gene: TRBV7-9; D gene: TRBD2; clone size: NA; J gene: TRBJ2-4; CDR3 DNA: TGTTCCAGCAGCTCTAGCAGGGAGGGAAACATTCAGTACTTC; CDR3 protein: CSSSSSREGNIQYF
V gene: TRBV13; D gene: NA; clone size: NA; J gene: TRBJ1-1; CDR3 DNA: TGTGCCAGCAGCTCACCACTAGCCACACGCGACGAAGCTTTCTTT; CDR3 protein: CASSSPLATRDEAFF
V gene: TRBV28; D gene: NA; clone size: NA; J gene: TRBJ1-5; CDR3 DNA: TGTGCCAGCAGTTTATACAAGCAGGGCCCGCATTTT; CDR3 protein: CASSLYKQGPHF
V gene: TRBV10-2; D gene: TRBD1; clone size: NA; J gene: TRBJ2-2; CDR3 DNA: TGCGCCAGCAGTGTTCTCGGGACAGTCGGGGAGCTGTTTTTT; CDR3 protein: CASSVLGTVGELFF
V gene: TRBV7-2; D gene: NA; clone size: NA; J gene: TRBJ2-7; CDR3 DNA: TGTGCCAGCAGCTTACGACTCCTCCTCGGGTACGAGCAGTACTTC; CDR3 protein: CASSLRLLLGYEQYF
V gene: TRBV18; D gene: NA; clone size: NA; J gene: TRBJ1-4; CDR3 DNA: TGTGCCAGCTCACCAGGACAGCATGAAAAACTGTTTTTT; CDR3 protein: CASSPGQHEKLFF
V gene: TRBV4-3; D gene: TRBD1; clone size: NA; J gene: TRBJ2-2; CDR3 DNA: TGCGCCAGCAGCCAAGTTACAGGGGGTAGCACCGGGGAGCTGTTTTTT; CDR3 protein: CASSQVTGGSTGELFF
V gene: TRBV9; D gene: TRBD1; clone size: NA; J gene: TRBJ2-2; CDR3 DNA: TGTGCCAGCACCCCGATGGGGACAGGGGTCACCGGGGAGCTGTTTTTT; CDR3 protein: CASTPMGTGVTGELFF
V gene: TRBV9; D gene: TRBD1; clone size: NA; J gene: TRBJ2-1; CDR3 DNA: TGTGCCAGCAGCGTACAAGGGACAGGGATCTACAATGAGCAGTTCTTC; CDR3 protein: CASSVQGTGIYNEQFF
V gene: TRBV7-2; D gene: NA; clone size: once; J gene: TRBJ2-2; CDR3 DNA: TGTGCCAGCAGGGGGGGGCCAAACACCGGGGAGCTGTTTTTT; CDR3 protein: CASRGGPNTGELFF
V gene: TRBV12-5; D gene: TRBD1; clone size: NA; J gene: TRBJ1-2; CDR3 DNA: TGTGCTAGTGGTTTTGGGACAGGTTCTATTTATGGCTACACCTTC; CDR3 protein: CASGFGTGSIYGYTF
V gene: TRBV30; D gene: NA; clone size: NA; J gene: TRBJ1-5; CDR3 DNA: TGTGCCTGGAGTCGTCAGGGTGCCCAGCCCCAGCATTTT; CDR3 protein: CAWSRQGAQPQHF
V gene: TRBV7-2; D gene: TRBD2; clone size: NA; J gene: TRBJ2-1; CDR3 DNA: TGTGCCAGCAGCACGGGACTAGCGGGAGGCCGGGCCTACAATGAGCAGTTCTTC; CDR3 protein: CASSTGLAGGRAYNEQFF
V gene: TRBV5-4; D gene: NA; clone size: few; J gene: TRBJ1-4; CDR3 DNA: TGTGCCAGCAGCTTGCAGATTAATGAAAAACTGTTTTTT; CDR3 protein: CASSLQINEKLFF
V gene: TRBV19; D gene: TRBD2; clone size: NA; J gene: TRBJ2-1; CDR3 DNA: TGTGCCAGTAGTATAAGCGGGAACTCCTACAATGAGCAGTTCTTC; CDR3 protein: CASSISGNSYNEQFF
V gene: TRBV5-1; D gene: TRBD1; clone size: NA; J gene: TRBJ2-1; CDR3 DNA: TGCGCCAGCAGCTTCGGACAGGGCAATGAGCAGTTCTTC; CDR3 protein: CASSFGQGNEQFF
V gene: TRBV19; D gene: NA; clone size: few; J gene: TRBJ1-5; CDR3 DNA: TGTGCCAGTTCGAGAATCAACAATCAGCCCCAGCATTTT; CDR3 protein: CASSRINNQPQHF
V gene: TRBV5-6; D gene: NA; clone size: NA; J gene: TRBJ2-7; CDR3 DNA: TGTGCCAGCAGCTTGGTTCGGGGCTCCTACGAGCAGTACTTC; CDR3 protein: CASSLVRGSYEQYF
V gene: TRBV7-3; D gene: NA; clone size: NA; J gene: TRBJ2-5; CDR3 DNA: TGTGCCAGCAGCTTAAAGGGGCTAGGGGAGACCCAGTACTTC; CDR3 protein: CASSLKGLGETQYF
V gene: TRBV18; D gene: TRBD1; clone size: once; J gene: TRBJ1-2; CDR3 DNA: TGTGCCAGCTCACCACGTGACCAGGGGGCTAACTATGGCTACACCTTC; CDR3 protein: CASSPRDQGANYGYTF
V gene: TRBV30; D gene: NA; clone size: NA; J gene: TRBJ2-7; CDR3 DNA: TGTGCCTGGACCTACTCTTCTATGTCCTACGAGCAGTACTTC; CDR3 protein: CAWTYSSMSYEQYF
V gene: TRBV4-1; D gene: TRBD1; clone size: NA; J gene: TRBJ2-1; CDR3 DNA: TGCGCCAGCAGCAAGGGACAGATCCGGGATGAGCAGTTCTTC; CDR3 protein: CASSKGQIRDEQFF
V gene: TRBV30; D gene: TRBD1; clone size: NA; J gene: TRBJ2-1; CDR3 DNA: TGTGCCTCTACAGGGGGCCGGGTGAATGAGCAGTTCTTC; CDR3 protein: CASTGGRVNEQFF
V gene: TRBV21-1; D gene: NA; clone size: few; J gene: TRBJ1-3; CDR3 DNA: TGTGCCAGTACTCCGGGGTCTGGAAACACCATATATTTT; CDR3 protein: CASTPGSGNTIYF
V gene: TRBV18; D gene: NA; clone size: NA; J gene: TRBJ2-3; CDR3 DNA: TGTGCCAGCTCATCGTATGAGGGCACGCAGTATTTT; CDR3 protein: CASSSYEGTQYF
V gene: TRBV14; D gene: TRBD2; clone size: NA; J gene: TRBJ2-2; CDR3 DNA: TGTGCCAGCAGCCAAACTAGCGGGAAACTCGTCGGGACCGGGGAGCTGTTTTTT; CDR3 protein: CASSQTSGKLVGTGELFF
V gene: TRBV6-1; D gene: NA; clone size: NA; J gene: TRBJ2-7; CDR3 DNA: TGTGCCAGCAGTCCCGACCGGGAACTATTCTACGAGCAGTACTTC; CDR3 protein: CASSPDRELFYEQYF
V gene: TRBV9; D gene: NA; clone size: few; J gene: TRBJ1-1; CDR3 DNA: TGTGCCAGCAGCGTAGTAGTGAACACTGAAGCTTTCTTT; CDR3 protein: CASSVVVNTEAFF
V gene: TRBV19; D gene: TRBD2; clone size: NA; J gene: TRBJ2-5; CDR3 DNA: TGTGCCAGTAGAACTAGCGGGGGTTTGGAGACCCAGTACTTC; CDR3 protein: CASRTSGGLETQYF
V gene: TRBV25-1; D gene: NA; clone size: NA; J gene: TRBJ1-2; CDR3 DNA: TGTGCCAGTAGGTTCCCGGGGAAGGGCGATGGCTACACCTTC; CDR3 protein: CASRFPGKGDGYTF
V gene: TRBV28; D gene: TRBD1; clone size: once; J gene: TRBJ2-7; CDR3 DNA: TGTGCCAGCAGTTCCTTGGACAGGGGAGCCTACGAGCAGTACTTC; CDR3 protein: CASSSLDRGAYEQYF
V gene: TRBV4-2; D gene: TRBD1; clone size: NA; J gene: TRBJ2-1; CDR3 DNA: TGTGCCAGCAGCCCCGGGGACAGATACAATGAGCAGTTCTTC; CDR3 protein: CASSPGDRYNEQFF
V gene: TRBV30; D gene: NA; clone size: NA; J gene: TRBJ1-2; CDR3 DNA: TGTGCCTGGAGTGTAGTGGGGGCAGGAGGCTACACCTTC; CDR3 protein: CAWSVVGAGGYTF
V gene: TRBV30; D gene: NA; clone size: once; J gene: TRBJ1-6; CDR3 DNA: TGTGCCTGGAGTGAAGAAGTTTTCGGGGGTCCAGGGAATTCACCCCTCCACTTT; CDR3 protein: CAWSEEVFGGPGNSPLHF
V gene: TRBV4-3; D gene: TRBD1; clone size: NA; J gene: TRBJ1-4; CDR3 DNA: TGCGCCAGCAGCCAAGCGGGACAGGGGATTGCAACTAATGAAAAACTGTTTTTT; CDR3 protein: CASSQAGQGIATNEKLFF